Described below is a single T cell receptor (beta chain) sequence and its context. What it binds is not known. This specimen belongs to a study of chemoradiotherapy in HPV16-positive cancers. Study in general: Candidate HPV-specific clones and shared TCR motifs came from a couple of HPV16-positive patients.

The study, taken as a whole, reports: The functional HPV-specific definition rests on just two HPV16-positive patients. Non-HPV-specific T cells did not expand in tumors during treatment, whereas candidate HPV-specific clones and E7-related motifs did.

Trimming took 4 bases from V and 4 from J; bases not matched to a gene: 7. CDR3 length equals 16 residues. Germline loops: CDR1 KGHSH, CDR2 LQKENI. Libraries were prepared by immunoSEQ multiplex PCR; TCRdb keeps only in-frame clonotypes and omits some of them. The sample comprises just under 40,000 clones, around 76% of which are singletons, and 4.5% to 6.5% rests with the top ten. This receptor was taken from a human donor with HPV-associated anogenital cancer. Here the sequenced sample was blood, taken from a patient who underwent chemoradiotherapy. J is TRBJ2-1 and V is TRBV18; 10 bases fit TRBD2. The CDR3 spells CASSHPGLARYNEQFF. The CDR3 DNA reads as TGTGCCAGCTCACACCCGGGACTAGCGCGATACAATGAGCAGTTCTTC.